One sample yielded the 30 T cell receptor beta chains listed below, sequenced in a study of T cell clonality in common variable immunodeficiency. Study conclusions and caveats: Fewer deletions and N-nucleotide insertions were reportedly seen in common variable immunodeficiency TCR beta sequences.

The antigens of these receptors remain unknown. The assay was immunoSEQ multiplex PCR, and TCRdb's table has in-frame clones only and misses some. The record shows more than 30,000 clones for this sample, with no singletons present. The source material was peripheral blood mononuclear cells. The receptors derive from a human donor with common variable immunodeficiency.

With respect to this clone: The CDR3 is cut off 3 residues early in the read; its end comes from the germline J gene. The rearrangement links TRBV7-9 to TRBJ2-3, with 13 bases lining up with TRBD2. Trimming at V came to 5 bases and at J to 6 bases, leaving 5 bases not matched to a gene. The CDR3 is 15 residues long. Per germline, CDR1 SEHNR and CDR2 FQNEAQ (reference sequence). The CDR3 DNA, read in part, is TGTGCCAGCAGCGGCCGGACTAGCGGGAGCGATACG. Protein: CASSGRTSGSDT. The CDR3 reads in full as CASSGRTSGSDTQYF.

Regarding this clone: The DNA ends 3 residues before the CDR3 does, and the rest of the CDR3 is filled in from the germline J gene. In the same sample, other DNA sequences code for this CDR3. V gene TRBV18 combines with J gene TRBJ2-1, with TRBD2 matching 12 bases. Trimming at V came to 0 bases and at J to 9 bases, leaving 3 bases not matched to a gene. In germline, CDR1 is KGHSH, CDR2 LQKENI. This CDR3 contains 15 residues. This CDR3 is CASSPPTSGRTEQFF. The part of the CDR3 DNA that was read is TGTGCCAGCTCACCACCGACTAGCGGGAGAACTGAG.

A few counts support this clone. From the germline J gene comes the end of the CDR3, since the read stops 3 residues before it. V gene TRBV7-3 combines with J gene TRBJ2-2; possible D gene TRBD1, 5 bases. Germline assignment: CDR1 SGHTA and CDR2 FQGTGA. V was cut by 6 bases and J by 0 bases, with 8 bases left in between. The CDR3 covers 14 residues. Partial CDR3 DNA: TGTGCCAGCAGAAAGGGGTCGAACACCGGGGAG. Its translation: CASRKGSNTGE. The full CDR3 protein is CASRKGSNTGELFF.

This clone appeared a few times. Coverage ceases 3 residues before the CDR3 finishes, and the germline J gene fills in the end. The chain couples TRBV7-3 to TRBJ2-1; D is undetermined. Trimming removed 4 bases at V and 5 bases at J, with 9 bases between. This CDR3 has 13 amino acids. The germline V gene encodes CDR1 SGHTA and CDR2 FQGTGA. The CDR3 bases that were read are TGTGCCAGCAGCTATGACAAAGACAATGAG. Its translation: CASSYDKDNE. The entire CDR3 reads CASSYDKDNEQFF.

This clone was seen a few times. The missing CDR3 end, 3 residues past where the read stops, is filled in from the germline J gene. This chain joins TRBV5-1 and TRBJ2-5; 7 nucleotides match TRBD2. This CDR3 comprises 17 residues. Germline lookup yields CDR1 SGHRS and CDR2 YFSETQ. The V and J ends lost 0 bases and 2 bases, in that order; junction bases with no gene match: 10. The covered CDR3 bases are TGCGCCAGCAGCTTGGGGTCAGGCAGCGGGATACAAGAGACC. Translation gives CASSLGSGSGIQET. The complete CDR3 reads CASSLGSGSGIQETQYF. Using reference TRBV5-1 and TRBJ2-5 for the parts outside the CDR3, the full variable domain is KAGVTQTPRYLIKTRGQQVTLSCSPISGHRSVSWYQQTPGQGLQFLFEYFSETQRNKGNFPGRFSGRQFSNSRSEMNVSTLELGDSALYLCASSLGSGSGIQETQYFGPGTRLLVL.

This clone was picked up many times. The part of the CDR3 DNA that was read is TGTGCCAGCACACCGGGACTAGCGGGGGGCGGGGAG. Amino acids: CASTPGLAGGGE. From start to end, the CDR3 is CASTPGLAGGGELFF. This chain connects TRBV11-2 to TRBJ2-2; 15 bases agree with TRBD2. The read finishes 3 residues shy of the CDR3 end, and the germline J gene is used to complete it. Germline V gene lookup returns CDR1 SGHAT and CDR2 FQNNGV. The CDR3 consists of 15 residues. Losses at the gene ends were 7 bases for V and 7 bases for J; bases not matched to a gene: 4.

This clone was picked up a small number of times. Sequencing ends 3 residues short of the CDR3 end; the germline J gene provides the rest. The J gene is TRBJ2-3, the V gene TRBV6-2 or TRBV6-3; perhaps TRBD2 as D (6 bases). The CDR3 contains 15 residues. Trimming shortened V by 0 bases and J by 2 bases, and 9 bases separated the two germline ends. Germline V gene sequence: CDR1 MNHEY, CDR2 SVGEGT. The sequenced CDR3 bases are TGTGCCAGCAGTTACTCGCCTAGCGTCACAGATACG. Translated, it gives CASSYSPSVTDT. The entire CDR3 reads CASSYSPSVTDTQYF.

As to this clone: The read halts 3 residues ahead of the CDR3 end, with the missing end drawn from the germline J gene. This chain links TRBV5-1 with TRBJ2-7, with D maybe TRBD2 (5 bases). The V gene lost 4 bases and the J gene lost 2 bases, with 19 bases spanning the gap. The CDR3 sequence is 16 residues long. Germline loops: CDR1 SGHRS, CDR2 YFSETQ. The part of the CDR3 DNA that was read is TGCGCCAGCAGCCCTTCTGTAAGCGGAACTACCTACGAG. Translating it yields CASSPSVSGTTYE. In full, the CDR3 is CASSPSVSGTTYEQYF.

This clone showed up just a few times. Read coverage stops 3 residues before the CDR3 terminus; the germline J gene supplies the remainder. This sequence joins TRBV6-2 or TRBV6-3 and TRBJ1-5; the D gene is possibly TRBD1 (6 bases). Germline CDR1 reads MNHEY; CDR2 reads SVGEGT. With 6 bases removed from V and 5 bases from J, the gap between germline ends came to 23 bases. The CDR3 length is 17 residues. This CDR3 reads CASRTPGKGTRDQPQHF. The sequenced CDR3 bases are TGTGCCAGCAGGACACCTGGCAAGGGGACAAGGGATCAGCCC.

On this clone itself: The read halts 3 residues ahead of the CDR3 end, with the missing end drawn from the germline J gene. The gene calls are TRBV11-1 and TRBJ2-3; D is possibly TRBD2 (5 bases). Trimming pared 2 bases from V and 4 bases from J, leaving 10 bases between. The germline V gene has CDR1 SGHAT and CDR2 FQDESV (reference sequence). The CDR3 has 14 residues. CDR3 bases read: TGTGCCAGCAGCTTATCCGCAGCGGCAGATACG. It codes for CASSLSAAADT. The whole CDR3 is CASSLSAAADTQYF.

Only a few counts were recorded for this clone. The sequence runs out 3 residues before the end of the CDR3; the remainder is reconstructed from the germline J gene. The rearrangement joins TRBV7-2 to TRBJ1-2, with 8 bases fitting TRBD1. The germline CDR1 and CDR2 sequences are SGHTA and FQGNSA. The junction had 8 bases not matched to a gene; V was cut back by 6 bases and J by 5 bases. This CDR3 comprises 14 residues. The chain's CDR3 is CASRRGQGGYGYTF. Partial CDR3 DNA: TGTGCCAGCAGACGAGGACAGGGCGGATATGGC.

In its sample, this clone ranks as medium-sized. The read halts 3 residues ahead of the CDR3 end, with the missing end drawn from the germline J gene. J is TRBJ2-2 and V is TRBV9; TRBD2 is a possible D gene (6 bases). Trimming took 5 bases from V and 4 from J, leaving 12 bases between them. Germline V lookup: CDR1 SGDLS, CDR2 YYNGEE. This CDR3 region has 14 residues. Incomplete CDR3 DNA: TGTGCCAGCAGTGGGGACTTGCTCACCGGGGAG. This encodes CASSGDLLTGE. The entire CDR3 sequence reads CASSGDLLTGELFF.

On this clone itself: The read is 3 residues too short to cover the CDR3 end, so that end is filled in from the germline J gene. The gene calls are TRBV11-3 and TRBJ2-7; D remains ambiguous. This CDR3 has 13 residues. CDR1 and CDR2 from the germline V gene are SGHNT and YENEEA. V was clipped by 0 bases and J by 4 bases, with 7 bases between them. CDR3 bases read: TGTGCCAGCAGCTTAGAACAGACATACGAG. Its protein product is CASSLEQTYE. The full CDR3 protein reads CASSLEQTYEQYF.

This clone was recorded a few times. The read gets to within 3 residues of the CDR3 end, and the germline J gene fills in the rest. The gene calls are TRBV18 and TRBJ2-5; 7 bases are a match to TRBD2. V trimming: 3 bases; J trimming: 5 bases; junction bases outside the gene matches: 9. This CDR3 has 15 residues. In germline, CDR1 is KGHSH, CDR2 LQKENI. This CDR3 is CASSPMRGGTETQYF. The sequenced CDR3 bases are TGTGCCAGCTCACCCATGCGCGGGGGAACGGAGACC.

At least ten counts were recorded for this clone. The CDR3 end falls 3 residues outside the read, so it is completed with the germline J gene. The chain is built from TRBV28 and TRBJ1-1, with 7 positions matching TRBD1. The CDR3 totals 14 residues. Germline V gene lookup returns CDR1 MDHEN and CDR2 SYDVKM. Germline trimming cut 2 bases from V and 5 bases from J; bases unmatched to any gene: 5. The CDR3 sequence is CASSLEGAITEAFF. Incomplete CDR3 DNA: TGTGCCAGCAGTTTAGAGGGGGCGATTACTGAA. The full variable domain, its missing parts supplied by reference TRBV28 and TRBJ1-1, is DVKVTQSSRYLVKRTGEKVFLECVQDMDHENMFWYRQDPGLGLRLIYFSYDVKMKEKGDIPEGYSVSREKKERFSLILESASTNQTSMYLCASSLEGAITEAFFGQGTRLTVV.

This clone has a count of ten or more. Sequencing ends 3 residues short of the CDR3 end; the germline J gene provides the rest. The chain links TRBV19 to TRBJ2-7; D is perhaps TRBD2 (6 bases). The CDR3 spans 13 residues. V lost 4 bases and J 5 bases, leaving 12 bases between the germline ends. The germline gives CDR1 LNHDA, CDR2 SQIVND (reference sequence). The covered CDR3 bases are TGTGCCAGTAGTAGCCAGGGAGGCAACGAG. This encodes CASSSQGGNE. The whole CDR3 protein reads CASSSQGGNEQYF.

In regard to this clone: The read stops 3 residues short of the end of the CDR3; the missing end is completed from the germline J gene. The chain recombines TRBV10-3 with TRBJ2-5, with TRBD1 matching over 11 bases. CDR3 length equals 14 residues. Germline lookup yields CDR1 ENHRY and CDR2 SYGVKD. Unmatched junction bases numbered 4, after V lost 5 bases and J lost 5 bases. CDR3 sequence reads: CAISSDRGHETQYF. Incomplete CDR3 DNA: TGTGCCATCAGTTCGGACAGGGGGCATGAGACC.

This clone has only a few counts. CDR3 bases read: TGTGCCTGGACCCCCGGGACTAGTAACACCGGGGAG. This gives the protein CAWTPGTSNTGE. The full CDR3 sequence reads CAWTPGTSNTGELFF. The chain joins TRBV30 to TRBJ2-2; 8 bases align to TRBD2. The read finishes 3 residues shy of the CDR3 end, and the germline J gene is used to complete it. V shed 4 bases and J 2 bases; nucleotides not matched to a gene: 6. This CDR3 contains 15 residues. Germline CDR1 GTSNPN, CDR2 SVGIG (reference sequence).

With regard to this clone: Coverage ceases 3 residues before the CDR3 finishes, and the germline J gene fills in the end. The V and J genes are TRBV5-1 and TRBJ2-7, with TRBD2 matching 7 bases. Germline lookup yields CDR1 SGHRS and CDR2 YFSETQ. The ends lost 0 bases at V and 2 bases at J; junction bases unmatched: 2. This CDR3 comprises 14 residues. The part of the CDR3 DNA that was read is TGCGCCAGCAGCTTGGGACTAGCCACCTACGAG. It translates to CASSLGLATYE. Given in full, the CDR3 is CASSLGLATYEQYF.

This clone was counted ten times or more. The sequenced fragment ends 3 residues before the CDR3 boundary, so the rest is inferred from the germline J gene. The chain carries TRBV20-1 and TRBJ2-1; D is possibly TRBD1 (5 bases). There are 14 residues in the CDR3. Germline V gives CDR1 DFQATT, CDR2 SNEGSKA (reference sequence). The ends were cut back, 4 bases at V and 9 bases at J, with 19 bases in the middle. The CDR3 sequence is CSAMSQGLPGEQFF. The sequenced part of the CDR3 DNA is TGCAGTGCTATGAGTCAGGGCCTTCCCGGTGAG.

This clone was found many times. Read coverage stops 3 residues before the CDR3 terminus; the germline J gene supplies the remainder. This chain uses TRBV3-1 (or the pseudogene TRBV3-2) with TRBJ2-7, with D unresolved. Per the germline V gene, CDR1 is LGHDT and CDR2 is YNNKEL (reference sequence). Trimming shortened V by 4 bases and J by 5 bases, and 9 bases separated the two germline ends. The length of the CDR3 is 12 residues. The chain's CDR3 is CASSRNRDEQYF. CDR3 DNA, as far as it was read: TGTGCCAGCAGCCGAAATAGGGACGAG.

Sample share makes this clone medium-sized. The read gets to within 3 residues of the CDR3 end, and the germline J gene fills in the rest. The V call is TRBV28, the J call TRBJ1-2, with 8 bases that match TRBD1. The germline V gene has CDR1 MDHEN and CDR2 SYDVKM. The ends lost 3 bases at V and 3 bases at J; junction bases unmatched: 9. The CDR3 contains 16 residues. CDR3: CASSLSRDRPYYGYTF. The part of the CDR3 DNA that was read is TGTGCCAGCAGTTTGTCCCGGGACAGGCCTTACTATGGC.

Remarks on this clone: From the germline J gene comes the end of the CDR3, since the read stops 3 residues before it. V is TRBV6-2 or TRBV6-3 and J is TRBJ1-5; possibly TRBD1 for D (5 bases). The V gene's germline CDR1 is MNHEY and CDR2 SVGEGT. Trimming removed 2 bases from V and 9 bases from J, with 17 bases in between. The CDR3 loop spans 15 amino acids. The CDR3 spells CASSYPSTGGSPQHF. The part of the CDR3 DNA that was read is TGTGCCAGCAGTTACCCCAGCACGGGGGGGTCGCCC.

The table lists this clone with many counts. The read gets to within 3 residues of the CDR3 end, and the germline J gene fills in the rest. This chain joins TRBV6-2 or TRBV6-3 and TRBJ2-7; D gene uncertain. CDR3 length equals 17 residues. Germline CDR1 and CDR2: MNHEY and SVGEGT. V was trimmed by 0 bases and J by 2 bases, leaving 17 bases between them. The CDR3 is CASSYSRLPFETYEQYF. The CDR3 DNA, read in part, is TGTGCCAGCAGTTACTCGAGGCTGCCCTTCGAAACCTACGAG.

In its sample, this clone was seen a few times. The CDR3 reads CASSPSGQGYYEQYF. The DNA read from the CDR3 is TGTGCCAGCTCACCCTCGGGACAGGGCTACTACGAG. The chain joins TRBV18 to TRBJ2-7, with 9 bases lining up with TRBD1. Read coverage stops 3 residues before the CDR3 terminus; the germline J gene supplies the remainder. Losses at the gene ends were 3 bases for V and 3 bases for J; bases not matched to a gene: 6. CDR3 size: 15 residues. Germline CDR1 is KGHSH and CDR2 is LQKENI.

As for this clone: Read data end 3 residues before the CDR3 end; the end is taken from the germline J gene. The rearrangement links TRBV6-2 or TRBV6-3 to TRBJ2-2, with 10 bases fitting TRBD2. The CDR3 extends over 14 amino acids. After removal of 5 bases from V and 6 bases from J, the junction contained 3 bases not matched to a gene. Germline values: CDR1 MNHEY, CDR2 SVGEGT. Partial CDR3 DNA: TGTGCCAGCAGTCTCAGCGGGAGGGCCGGGGAG. It encodes CASSLSGRAGE. The CDR3 in full is CASSLSGRAGELFF.

Worth noting for this clone: The CDR3 end falls 3 residues outside the read, so it is completed with the germline J gene. The chain couples TRBV5-1 to TRBJ2-7; 10 nucleotides align to TRBD1. Trimming removed 3 bases from V and 5 bases from J; junction bases left unmatched: 8. The CDR3 is made up of 15 amino acids. The germline CDR1 and CDR2 sequences are SGHRS and YFSETQ. The DNA read from the CDR3 is TGCGCCAGCAGCTCCCGTCGACAGGGGGCCCACGAG. Translation: CASSSRRQGAHE. The whole CDR3 region reads CASSSRRQGAHEQYF.

This clone was recorded at least ten times. The DNA ends 3 residues before the CDR3 does, and the rest of the CDR3 is filled in from the germline J gene. J is TRBJ2-7 and V is TRBV5-1; D perhaps matches TRBD2 (6 bases). Germline V gene sequence: CDR1 SGHRS, CDR2 YFSETQ. Trimming pared 0 bases from V and 3 bases from J, leaving 13 bases between. This CDR3 is built from 15 residues. The sequenced part of the CDR3 DNA is TGCGCCAGCAGCTTGGCCGGGGGACTTTTCTACGAG. Its protein product is CASSLAGGLFYE. The whole CDR3 protein is CASSLAGGLFYEQYF.

This clone was seen ten or more times. The read ends 3 residues shy of where the CDR3 ends; the end is completed using the germline J gene. This rearrangement joins TRBV13 to TRBJ1-2, with 9 bases that match TRBD1. The CDR3 is 14 amino acids. The germline V gene has CDR1 PRHDT and CDR2 FYEKMQ (reference sequence). With V trimmed by 5 bases and J by 2 bases, 3 bases remained unmatched. Partial CDR3 DNA: TGTGCCAGCAGCCTCGGGACAGGGAACTATGGC. This gives the protein CASSLGTGNYG. The entire CDR3 is CASSLGTGNYGYTF.

This clone was seen ten or more times. With the read ending 3 residues before the CDR3 end, the germline J gene is used to fill in that end. The V and J genes are TRBV5-6 and TRBJ1-4; a weak D match, TRBD1 (5 bases). Trimming left V 0 bases short and J 5 bases short, with 8 bases between. The CDR3 is 14 residues long. The germline CDR1 and CDR2 sequences are SGHDT and YYEEEE. The CDR3 here is CASSLAQGNEKLFF. The covered CDR3 bases are TGTGCCAGCAGCTTGGCCCAGGGAAATGAAAAA.